This T cell receptor beta chain was documented in a study of T cell responses to AZD1222 COVID-19 vaccine (dated by TCRdb to 2020 to 2022). The study in broad terms: Because spike-specific TCR depth and breadth did not differ between the two schedules, AZD1222 recipients who got a second dose at roughly 4 weeks were pooled with those who got a second dose at roughly 12 weeks. A total of 233 trial participants underwent TCR sequencing, of whom 207 had received two doses of AZD1222 and 26 had received two doses of the MenACWY control vaccine. Trial participants were enrolled into age subgroups of 18-55, 56-69 and 70-plus years, which contained around 140, 26 and 57 TCR-sequenced participants, respectively. Broad study findings and their caveats: Because no samples from the day 14 peak response were available, repertoires could be characterized only after the peak T cell response. Vaccine-associated CD4 TCRs spanned the whole spike protein, with dominant responses in regions 160-218 and 743-854. Spike-specific TCR breadth and depth rose significantly after two AZD1222 doses compared with day 0 and with MenACWY recipients. The 56-69-year group was small, and its depth increase did not reach significance, likely because of low power. Reportedly, close to half of the unique spike-specific TCRs recognized epitopes lying outside the regions that are mutated in the B.1.351 and B.1.1.7 variants. Conclusions about previously exposed vaccinees are limited, since just a handful of AZD1222 recipients were seropositive for SARS-CoV-2 at baseline. Most participants were white British and females outnumbered males, and the authors suggested that clonal diversity may have been underestimated.

The CDR3 regions of human TCRbeta chains were analyzed by immunosequencing. The study's processing was this. TCRs in the repertoires were compared against a reference library of SARS-CoV-2-specific TCRs that had been generated with the MIRA antigen-specificity platform. Breadth was defined as the fraction of unique TCRs that were SARS-CoV-2-associated, and depth was defined as the fraction of total T cells that were SARS-CoV-2-associated. Using the MIRA data, each spike-specific TCR was assigned both to the spike region to which the TCR was reactive and to a CD4 or CD8 class. Log10-transformed breadth and depth values were compared by one-way ANOVA with Sidak's multiple comparisons tests. This is the immuneACCESS table as TCRdb keeps it, with only in-frame sequences that have V and J called. A part of the clones is gone; compared with another copy, unresolved V genes explain less than half, and the rest is unexplained. The D gene and trimming were derived from the DNA, and the V and J assignments and clone size from that table. The sample table lists nearly 110,000 clones, 90% of them with a count of one. The top ten clones comprise 5% to 5.5% of the sample.

Relative to germline, V is 0 bases shorter and J is 0 bases shorter, with 9 bases between their ends. Via the germline V gene, CDR1 is SGDLS and CDR2 YYNGEE. The CDR3 sequence holds 15 residues, the cysteine and phenylalanine included. Of all the DNA, just the CDR3 is kept, 45 bases in frame from base 1. This specimen's time point label, interpreted: baseline before first vaccination. Samples from vaccinated people were obtained from the UK trials COV001 and COV002, which included a single-blind randomized controlled phase 2/3 trial of AZD1222 (ChAdOx1 nCoV-19) in healthy adults. For TCRbeta chain sequencing, PBMC samples from trial participants were taken at day 0 and at day 28 after the second dose. Comments on this clone: It lacks a known antigen. No base qualities exist here, and no much larger clone lies one base off it.

The sample here was peripheral blood, taken on day 0 of AZD1222 vaccination. This chain is built from TRBV9 and TRBJ1-1; confidence is insufficient to name the D gene. This receptor was identified in an adult in good health. The CDR3 here reads CASSVGEQMNTEAFF. The sequenced DNA: TGTGCCAGCAGCGTAGGGGAACAGATGAACACTGAAGCTTTCTTT.